This record concerns one T cell receptor (beta chain) sequence. Its specific antigen is unknown. Base-call qualities are not available, and no considerably larger clone is one nucleotide away. This entry belongs to a study of blood T cell repertoires in COVID-19 (dated by TCRdb to 2018 to 2020). Turning to the overall study: Samples from collaborators originated in the United States, Italy and Spain and spanned both the acute and convalescent phases of COVID-19. The prospective study material was composed of cDNA or gDNA derived from T cells, B-cell-depleted T cells, or PBMCs. Subjects who had been exposed to COVID-19, were actively infected with it, or had recovered from it provided the deeply sampled blood TCRbeta repertoires that made up the dataset. A freely available public database, intended as a resource for researchers studying the immune response to SARS-CoV-2, is where the repertoires were released. Samples were obtained from the ongoing ImmuneRACE study (first 160 participants) and from 1,254 subjects provided by 6 global collaborators. The sample metadata nearly always contained a de-identified subject ID, COVID-19 status, age in years and sex. Where available, HLA class I and class II types were obtained from metadata supplied by the sample provider rather than from assay-based typing. On the study overall, not on this receptor specifically: The amount of clinical and demographic metadata varied by source and participant and was provided uncurated.

The immunoSEQ Assay, a bias-controlled multiplex PCR, was used to amplify TCRbeta CDR3 regions from genomic DNA. In the paper's pipeline: Nucleated cell counts per sample were estimated from amplification of reference gene primers within the assay. To quantify the absolute abundance of each unique TCRbeta CDR3 rearrangement, sequence reads were collapsed and filtered. For each sample, productive Simpson clonality was calculated as the square root of Simpson's diversity index over productive rearrangements. What TCRdb holds here is the immuneACCESS table cut down to in-frame rearrangements. Part of the clones is not present; checked against another copy, under half of the missing clones reflect an unresolved V gene, and the others are unexplained. V, J and clone size are taken as reported in that table, and D and trimming were inferred from the DNA itself. The sample includes around 190,000 clones, with about 86% observed a single time. More than 20% of the sample goes to the ten largest clones.

Collaborating institutions collected whole blood in K2EDTA tubes following their own protocols. For TCRbeta analysis, collaborator samples were shipped as frozen whole blood, as isolated PBMCs, or as DNA extracted from either sample type. Sequences LNHDA (CDR1) and SQIVND (CDR2) are obtained from the germline V gene (reference sequence). The CDR3 runs 15 amino acids, cysteine and phenylalanine included. Only the CDR3 region is kept as DNA, spanning 45 bases read in frame from base 1. V and J lose 8 bases and 3 bases, and a span of 19 bases separates them. The sequence is built from TRBV19 and TRBJ1-2; the D gene cannot be resolved reliably. The sequenced sample consisted of peripheral blood. The TCR comes from a man in his 70s with active or convalescent COVID-19. The CDR3 here reads CASALGRPRDYGYTF. The base sequence is TGTGCCAGTGCCCTAGGGCGGCCGAGGGACTATGGCTACACCTTC. The variable domain in full, with residues beyond the CDR3 obtained from the reference TRBV19 and TRBJ1-2 genes, is DGGITQSPKYLFRKEGQNVTLSCEQNLNHDAMYWYRQDPGQGLRLIYYSQIVNDFQKGDIAEGYSVSREKKESFPLTVTSAQKNPTAFYLCASALGRPRDYGYTFGSGTRLTVV.